This T cell receptor beta chain emerged from a study of identical twins. Overall study findings and caveats: In monozygotic twins, models underestimated the sharing of out-of-frame TCR alpha. Excess low generation probability was seen in twin-shared out-of-frame alpha sequences. Conclusions were drawn cross-sectionally by statistical analysis, without following the same donors.

This clonotype was observed a few times. The antigen remains undetermined. TCRdb re-derived calls from the 5' RACE reads in MiXCR, one entry per CDR3 protein. The data hold around 250,000 distinct CDR3 sequences, with 5.5% to 7% observed a single time. CDR1 and CDR2 (germline): MNHEY, SVGAGI. V shed 2 bases and J shed 6 bases, with 7 bases lying between them. This CDR3 is 13 amino acids long. These data also featured in a second study, about yellow fever vaccine responses in identical twins.

The sequenced sample was memory (CD45RO+) T cells sorted from blood. The clonotype comes from a young woman in good health. The chain uses TRBV6-5 and TRBJ2-2, with D possibly TRBD1 on 5 matching bases. The chain's CDR3 is CASSYSRAGELFF. In DNA, the CDR3 is TGTGCCAGCAGTTACAGCAGGGCCGGGGAGCTGTTTTTT.